Below are 2 T cell receptor beta chains sequenced from a single sample in a study of shared clonotypes between healthy human individuals (TCRdb year 2020). CD8 naive samples were CD45RO-negative cells positively selected for CCR7, giving a CD45RA+CCR7+ population that excluded TemRA cells. The library was obtained by the immunoSEQ multiplex PCR assay. TCRdb retrieved this table from immuneACCESS and kept in-frame rearrangements only. Not all clones are present; in checked studies, unresolved V genes account for under half, and no reason is known for the remainder. This sample has hundreds of thousands of clones in its table, and 96% of those were observed once. The ten most abundant clones make up about 0.12% of the sample. Sequencing was done on a sample of naive CD8+ T cells sorted from blood. The sample's cell subset or site, from its label and the paper: CD45RA+CCR7+. The receptors come from a woman in her twenties or thirties in good health.

V gene TRBV7-8 combines with J gene TRBJ2-7; 11 bases agree with TRBD2. Germline loops: CDR1 SGHVS, CDR2 FQNEAQ. The CDR3 is 17 residues long. The J segment lost 0 bases and the V segment lost 5 bases, leaving 9 bases of the junction unmatched. CDR3 sequence reads: CASSGGLAGGGSYEQYF. CDR3 DNA sequence: TGTGCCAGCAGCGGCGGGTTAGCGGGAGGGGGCTCCTACGAGCAGTACTTC. Complete variable domain (other parts from reference TRBV7-8 and TRBJ2-7): GAGVSQSPRYKVAKRGQDVALRCDPISGHVSLFWYQQALGQGPEFLTYFQNEAQLDKSGLPSDRFFAERPEGSVSTLKIQRTQQEDSAVYLCASSGGLAGGGSYEQYFGPGTRLTVT.

The rearrangement uses TRBV5-1 and TRBJ2-3, with 7 bases fitting TRBD1. With V trimmed by 4 bases and J by 2 bases, 7 bases remained unmatched. The CDR3 spans 15 residues. Per germline, CDR1 SGHRS and CDR2 YFSETQ. DNA for the CDR3: TGCGCCAGCAGCCTACCCGGGACAGACACAGATACGCAGTATTTT. This translates into CASSLPGTDTDTQYF.